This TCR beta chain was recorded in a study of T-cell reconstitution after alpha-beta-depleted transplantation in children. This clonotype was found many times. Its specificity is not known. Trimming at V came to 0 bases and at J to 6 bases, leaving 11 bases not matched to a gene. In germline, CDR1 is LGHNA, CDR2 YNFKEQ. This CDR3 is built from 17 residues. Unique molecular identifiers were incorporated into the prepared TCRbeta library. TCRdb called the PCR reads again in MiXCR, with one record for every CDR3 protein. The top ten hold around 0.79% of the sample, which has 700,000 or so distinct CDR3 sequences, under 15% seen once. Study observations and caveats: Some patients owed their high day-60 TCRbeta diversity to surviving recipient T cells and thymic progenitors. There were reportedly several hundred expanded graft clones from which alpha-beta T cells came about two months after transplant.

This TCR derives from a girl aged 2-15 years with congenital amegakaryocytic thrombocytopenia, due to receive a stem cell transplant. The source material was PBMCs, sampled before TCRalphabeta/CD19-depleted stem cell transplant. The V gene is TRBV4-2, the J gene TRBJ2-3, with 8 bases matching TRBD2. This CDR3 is CASSQDGTGGPKDTQYF. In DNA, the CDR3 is TGTGCCAGCAGCCAAGATGGAACGGGAGGGCCGAAGGATACGCAGTATTTT.